This T cell receptor beta chain was captured in a study of T-cell memory formation after mild COVID-19. This clonotype was seen a handful of times. No antigen is known for it. TCRdb re-analysed the 5' RACE reads in MiXCR, keeping a single row per CDR3 protein. The sample yields fewer than 450,000 distinct CDR3 sequences, roughly 21% seen once. The study's findings and limits: Cross-reactive memory apparently joined, as some responding clones appeared in pre-infection memory. CD4+ clones that contracted lay mainly in CM and EM; CD8+ ones lay in EMRA.

The V gene's germline CDR1 is SGHRS and CDR2 YFSETQ. The CDR3 sequence is 16 residues long. With V trimmed by 1 base and J by 3 bases, 3 bases remained unmatched. V is TRBV5-1 and J is TRBJ2-3, with 12 bases lining up with TRBD2. Sequenced sample: PBMCs or a T cell subset sorted from them (not recorded which). The source is an adult woman who had mild COVID-19 (a few samples of this study predate the infection). Cell type and time point are not known. The CDR3 DNA follows: TGCGCCAGCAGCTTGTTGACTAGCGGGAGTACAGATACGCAGTATTTT. Protein: CASSLLTSGSTDTQYF.